The 11 T cell receptor beta chains presented below share a single source sample, sequenced in a study of vaccination and CD4 T cells after COVID-19 (dated by TCRdb to the early 2020s). No antigen has been assigned to these receptors. Interpreted using the paper, the treatment or condition label stands for: roughly 10-day PBMC culture with coronavirus spike peptide pools or control peptides (ViraFEST assay). To prepare the library, PCR was applied. Sequencing relied on an Illumina iSeq 100. DNA from cultured CD4+ T cells was subjected to TCR sequencing with the Oncomine TCR Beta short-read assay at the Johns Hopkins FTIC core. TCRdb took the public reads, trimmed them with fastp at Q25, ran MiXCR for clone calling and kept in-frame beta chains. CDR3 protein duplicates are merged, each entry listing the most common genes and DNA. This sample is represented by around 15,000 distinct CDR3 sequences; 35% to 50% of them were singletons. The ten largest clones add up to around 7.8% of the sample.

The material was CD4+ T cells from blood, cultured in vitro, obtained after SARS-CoV-2 vaccination. These receptors were obtained from a human donor who had recovered from COVID-19.

The chain has TRBV7-2 and TRBJ2-7; TRBD1 agrees at 10 bases. The CDR3 contains 15 residues. Germline V gene lookup returns CDR1 SGHTA and CDR2 FQGNSA. The trim removed 5 bases at V and 3 bases at J, leaving 7 bases unmatched. The CDR3 loop reads CASSPGWDRGYEQYF. In DNA form, the CDR3 reads TGTGCCAGCAGCCCTGGGTGGGACAGGGGCTACGAGCAGTACTTC.

The chain is built from TRBV18 and TRBJ1-4; TRBD1 is a possible D gene (5 bases). This CDR3 is 16 amino acids long. Trimming cost V 5 bases and J 5 bases, with 18 bases left between them. Germline V gene lookup returns CDR1 KGHSH and CDR2 LQKENI. CDR3 DNA sequence: TGTGCCAGCTCAACGACAGCCACCACCGAGAATGAAAAACTGTTTTTT. This gives the protein CASSTTATTENEKLFF. The full variable domain, its missing parts supplied by reference TRBV18 and TRBJ1-4, is NAGVMQNPRHLVRRRGQEARLRCSPMKGHSHVYWYRQLPEEGLKFMVYLQKENIIDESGMPKERFSAEFPKEGPSILRIQQVVRGDSAAYFCASSTTATTENEKLFFGSGTQLSVL.

The V and J genes are TRBV18 and TRBJ1-2; D is uncertain. The ends were cut back, 6 bases at V and 4 bases at J, with 15 bases in the middle. CDR3 length: 14 amino acids. Germline V gene sequence: CDR1 KGHSH, CDR2 LQKENI. As DNA, the CDR3 is TGTGCCAGCTCGGGCGGACTGTCGGGCTATGGCTACACCTTC. Protein sequence: CASSGGLSGYGYTF.

This chain joins TRBV5-1 and TRBJ2-5; D could derive from TRBD1 or TRBD2 (5 bases each). The CDR3 runs 14 residues. Looked up from germline, CDR1 is SGHRS and CDR2 is YFSETQ. The germline V and J ends were trimmed by 3 bases and 3 bases, with 12 bases remaining between them. The CDR3 is CASSYRDEKETQYF. The CDR3 bases are TGCGCCAGCAGCTACCGGGACGAGAAAGAGACCCAGTACTTC.

V is TRBV9 and J is TRBJ2-3, with TRBD1 as a possible D gene (5 bases). CDR1 and CDR2 (germline): SGDLS, YYNGEE. The CDR3 sequence is 16 residues long. Trimming took off 0 bases at V and 2 bases at J, with 13 bases between the two ends. The CDR3 protein is CASSVGGRRHTDTQYF. The CDR3 DNA sequence: TGTGCCAGCAGCGTAGGGGGCAGGCGACACACAGATACGCAGTATTTT.

This clonotype has only a few counts. This chain joins TRBV12-3 or TRBV12-4 and TRBJ2-1; D remains ambiguous. This CDR3 has 15 amino acids. The V and J ends lost 0 bases and 8 bases respectively, with 14 bases between them. CDR3 bases: TGTGCCAGCAGTTTAGCGCAACCTCGGAGCCATGAGCAGTTCTTC. This translates into CASSLAQPRSHEQFF.

This clonotype was seen more than once but under ten times. The chain couples TRBV20-1 to TRBJ2-1, with no clear D. CDR1 and CDR2 (germline): DFQATT, SNEGSKA (reference sequence). V lost 1 base and J 0 bases, leaving 13 bases between the germline ends. This CDR3 contains 16 residues. This CDR3 is CSARVPGRSSYNEQFF. DNA of the CDR3: TGCAGTGCTAGAGTCCCCGGCAGGAGCTCCTACAATGAGCAGTTCTTC.

This chain uses TRBV20-1 with TRBJ2-5, with D perhaps TRBD2 (7 bases). CDR3 length: 12 residues. Germline CDR1 and CDR2: DFQATT and SNEGSKA (reference sequence). Trimming left V 4 bases short and J 4 bases short, with 10 bases between. The DNA for the CDR3 is TGCAGTGCTACGGGGGGCGTAGAGACCCAGTACTTC. Translated, it gives CSATGGVETQYF.

The chain joins TRBV19 to TRBJ2-2; D remains ambiguous. The CDR3 has 14 amino acids. CDR1 is LNHDA and CDR2 is SQIVND in the germline V gene (reference sequence). Trimming stripped 3 bases from V and 0 bases from J, with 5 bases between. CDR3 in amino acids: CASSMAANTGELFF. DNA for the CDR3: TGTGCCAGTAGTATGGCCGCGAACACCGGGGAGCTGTTTTTT.

This clonotype is deemed large (0.1 to 1%). This sequence joins TRBV20-1 and TRBJ2-2; tentative D call: TRBD2 (5 bases). The CDR3 runs to 14 residues. CDR1 and CDR2 from the germline V gene are DFQATT and SNEGSKA (reference sequence). V gave up 3 bases and J gave up 2 bases, with 10 bases separating them. The chain's CDR3 is CSASPGLNTGELFF. The CDR3 DNA sequence: TGCAGTGCTAGTCCTGGACTTAACACCGGGGAGCTGTTTTTT.

This chain joins TRBV7-2 and TRBJ2-7; possible D gene TRBD2, 6 bases. V lost 5 bases and J lost 6, with 17 bases in between. CDR1 and CDR2 from the germline V gene are SGHTA and FQGNSA. The CDR3 extends over 14 amino acids. The DNA of the CDR3 is TGTGCCAGCAGCCCGGGACTGAGGGACCGCGAGCAGTACTTC. The encoded protein is CASSPGLRDREQYF.